The source of this T cell receptor beta chain is a study of response to subunit inactivated influenza vaccine. Study results and caveats: Authors suggested few new T cells are recruited by each seasonal influenza vaccination.

Regarding this clonotype: Its antigen is still unknown.

V was clipped by 7 bases and J by 0 bases, with 12 bases between them. CDR3 length: 14 amino acids. In germline, CDR1 is SEHNR, CDR2 FQNEAQ (reference sequence). TCRdb re-called the RT-PCR reads with MiXCR, one entry per CDR3 protein. Altogether roughly 700,000 distinct CDR3 sequences are present, around 14% being singletons, with the ten largest covering around 6.5%. This rearrangement joins TRBV7-9 to TRBJ1-1, with D unresolved. Source: PBMCs from blood, taken roughly 2 weeks before vaccination. This receptor was identified in a man aged 50 to 60 who received an inactivated influenza vaccine. CDR3 region: CASTIAGLNTEAFF. The CDR3 bases are TGTGCCAGCACCATAGCCGGGTTGAACACTGAAGCTTTCTTT.